A selection of T cell receptor beta chains follows, all from one sample in a study of cytomegalovirus exposure and HLA in healthy donors. Using immunoSEQ multiplex PCR, the repertoire was profiled, and TCRdb retains in-frame clones only, with some absent. Counted here are more than 300,000 clones, 80% to 90% occurring once; the ten biggest clones make up under 0.9%. Sequencing was done on a sample of PBMCs. These receptors all come from a woman aged 18 to 35 in good health and CMV-seronegative. The CDR3 runs from the conserved cysteine through the conserved F or W. A D gene is named only where the DNA matches it firmly. The listing skips clone size in some rows; elsewhere it reads once, few, many or a size class.

.,15,TRBD2,TRBJ2-1,TRBV9,CASSVISGVGNEQFF
.,15,.,TRBJ1-5,TRBV15,CATSRADSFRQPQHF
.,14,TRBD1,TRBJ1-2,TRBV6-5,CASRLTGSNYGYTF
.,14,.,TRBJ1-1,TRBV7-9,CASSLVQGGTEAFF
.,13,.,TRBJ2-1,TRBV4-1,CASSQAPAGEQFF
.,12,TRBD1,TRBJ2-4,TRBV2,CASRTGTQKYYF
.,16,TRBD1,TRBJ2-7,TRBV9,CASSAGSDRAIYEQYF
.,13,.,TRBJ1-1,TRBV19,CASSRNKNTEAFF
.,13,.,TRBJ1-2,TRBV27,CASSQTPAYGYTF
.,14,.,TRBJ1-1,TRBV5-1,CASSLNRGNTEAFF
.,14,TRBD1,TRBJ2-3,TRBV7-6,CASSPTRGTDTQYF
.,17,TRBD1,TRBJ2-4,TRBV27,CASSSRGTGRPKNIQYF
.,15,TRBD2,TRBJ2-5,TRBV5-1,CASTQAGGTQETQYF
.,15,TRBD2,TRBJ2-3,TRBV10-2,CASSLAGGRLDTQYF
.,19,TRBD2,TRBJ2-1,TRBV5-1,CASSSLGTSGGTRANEQFF
few,14,.,TRBJ1-2,TRBV9,CASSVGAGADGYTF
.,15,.,TRBJ2-7,TRBV14,CASSQLLPPSGEQYF
.,15,TRBD2,TRBJ2-1,TRBV5-3,CARSTGTSGYNEQFF
.,12,.,TRBJ2-2,TRBV7-3,CASSYRTGELFF
.,13,.,TRBJ1-5,TRBV2,CASRKGLNQPQHF
.,17,TRBD1,TRBJ2-3,TRBV4-1,CASSHQQGRSSTDTQYF
.,17,TRBD2,TRBJ2-7,TRBV5-1,CASSLGLAGVLTYEQYF
.,13,TRBD2,TRBJ2-5,TRBV10-1,CASSGDYQETQYF
.,16,.,TRBJ1-5,TRBV27,CASSPRTVKRNQPQHF
.,15,TRBD2,TRBJ2-1,TRBV19,CASSVLAGGSMEQFF